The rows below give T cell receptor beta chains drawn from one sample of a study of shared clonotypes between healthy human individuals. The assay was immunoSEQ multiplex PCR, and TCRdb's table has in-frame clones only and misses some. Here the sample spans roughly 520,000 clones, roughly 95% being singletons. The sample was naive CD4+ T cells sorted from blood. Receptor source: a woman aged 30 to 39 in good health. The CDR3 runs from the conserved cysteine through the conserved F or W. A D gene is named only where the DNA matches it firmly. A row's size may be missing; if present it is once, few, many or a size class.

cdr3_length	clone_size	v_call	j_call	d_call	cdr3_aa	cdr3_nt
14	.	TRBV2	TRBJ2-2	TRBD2	CAGSGTRRAGELFF	TGTGCCGGCTCCGGGACTAGGAGGGCCGGGGAGCTGTTTTTT
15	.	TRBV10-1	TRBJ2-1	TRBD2	CATSPGTSFHNEQFF	TGCGCCACCTCACCCGGGACTAGCTTCCACAATGAGCAGTTCTTC
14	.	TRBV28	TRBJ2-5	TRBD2	CASSSSGRAQEQYF	TGTGCCAGCAGTTCTAGCGGGAGGGCACAAGAGCAGTACTTC
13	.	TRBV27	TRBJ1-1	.	CASRGQETTEAFF	TGTGCCAGCAGAGGGCAGGAAACCACTGAAGCTTTCTTT
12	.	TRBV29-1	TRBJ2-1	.	CSVELAYNEQFF	TGCAGCGTTGAATTGGCCTACAATGAGCAGTTCTTC
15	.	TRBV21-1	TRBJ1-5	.	CASSASRSPNQPQHF	TGTGCCAGCAGCGCCTCCCGGTCCCCCAATCAGCCCCAGCATTTT
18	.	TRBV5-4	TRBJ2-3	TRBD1	CASSTFRDRGRGTDTQYF	TGTGCCAGCAGCACCTTTAGGGACAGGGGTAGAGGCACAGATACGCAGTATTTT
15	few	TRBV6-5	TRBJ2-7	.	CASSYSVVGSYEQYF	TGTGCCAGCAGTTACTCGGTGGTCGGTTCCTACGAGCAGTACTTC
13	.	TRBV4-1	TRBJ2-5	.	CASSQARAGTQYF	TGCGCCAGCAGCCAAGCCAGGGCAGGGACCCAGTACTTC
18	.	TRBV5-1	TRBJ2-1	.	CASTTAGHSFSSYNEQFF	TGCGCCAGCACCACGGCGGGGCACTCCTTTAGCTCCTACAATGAGCAGTTCTTC
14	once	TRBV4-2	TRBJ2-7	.	CASSPWVSSYEQYF	TGTGCCAGCAGCCCGTGGGTAAGCTCCTACGAGCAGTACTTC
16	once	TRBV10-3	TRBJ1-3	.	CAISDPGDSSGNTIYF	TGTGCCATCAGTGATCCGGGGGATAGCTCTGGAAACACCATATATTTT
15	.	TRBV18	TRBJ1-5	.	CASSLGGHSNQPQHF	TGTGCCAGCTCACTAGGGGGACATAGCAATCAGCCCCAGCATTTT
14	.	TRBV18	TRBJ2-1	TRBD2	CASSPGTSGSEQFF	TGTGCCAGCTCACCCGGGACTAGCGGGAGTGAGCAGTTCTTC
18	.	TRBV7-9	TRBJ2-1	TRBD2	CASSLKLQGLAVYNEQFF	TGTGCCAGCAGCTTAAAGTTACAAGGACTAGCGGTCTACAATGAGCAGTTCTTC
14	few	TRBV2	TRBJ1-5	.	CASSVQGGNQPQHF	TGTGCCAGCAGCGTACAGGGTGGCAATCAGCCCCAGCATTTT
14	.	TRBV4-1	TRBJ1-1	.	CASSSRTQFVEAFF	TGCGCCAGCAGCTCCCGGACCCAGTTCGTTGAAGCTTTCTTT
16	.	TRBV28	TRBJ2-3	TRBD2	CASSTTSGRAYDTQYF	TGTGCCAGCAGTACAACTAGCGGGAGGGCCTATGATACGCAGTATTTT
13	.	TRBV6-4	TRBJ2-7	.	CASSAGRGYEQYF	TGTGCCAGCAGTGCCGGACGGGGCTACGAGCAGTACTTC
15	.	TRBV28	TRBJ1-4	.	CASRGQTDFNEKLFF	TGTGCCAGCAGGGGGCAGACAGACTTTAATGAAAAACTGTTTTTT
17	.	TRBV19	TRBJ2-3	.	CASTHLKMTGSTDTQYF	TGTGCCAGTACCCACCTGAAAATGACAGGAAGCACAGATACGCAGTATTTT
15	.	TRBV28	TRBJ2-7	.	CASTSSLGGLYEQYF	TGTGCCAGCACCTCTTCCTTGGGGGGATTATACGAGCAGTACTTC
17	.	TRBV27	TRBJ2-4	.	CASSLVSRGWAKNIQYF	TGTGCCAGCAGTTTAGTGTCCAGGGGCTGGGCCAAAAACATTCAGTACTTC
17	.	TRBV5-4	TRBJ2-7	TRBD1	CASSFNFGTGLSYEQYF	TGTGCCAGCAGCTTTAATTTCGGGACAGGACTCTCCTACGAGCAGTACTTC
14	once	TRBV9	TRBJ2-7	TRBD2	CASSGSGRAREQYF	TGTGCCAGCAGCGGTAGCGGGAGGGCCCGCGAGCAGTACTTC
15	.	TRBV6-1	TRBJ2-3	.	CASKGSGFRTDTQYF	TGTGCCAGCAAGGGTAGCGGATTTCGCACAGATACGCAGTATTTT
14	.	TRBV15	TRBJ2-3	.	CATSRAGSTDTQYF	TGTGCCACCAGCAGAGCGGGAAGCACAGATACGCAGTATTTT
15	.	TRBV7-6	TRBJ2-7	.	CASSLGGLLKVEQYF	TGTGCCAGCAGCTTAGGTGGACTCTTGAAGGTTGAGCAGTACTTC
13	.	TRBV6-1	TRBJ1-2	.	CASSDVRGVGYTF	TGTGCCAGCAGTGATGTCCGCGGGGTTGGCTACACCTTC
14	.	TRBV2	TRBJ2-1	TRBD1	CATLSPGQVNEQFF	TGTGCCACCCTTAGCCCAGGACAGGTAAATGAGCAGTTCTTC
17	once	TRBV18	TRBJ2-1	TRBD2	CASSASAGGGINNEQFF	TGTGCCAGCTCCGCCTCGGCGGGAGGGGGAATTAACAATGAGCAGTTCTTC
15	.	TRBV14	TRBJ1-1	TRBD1	CASSLRQGRHIEAFF	TGTGCCAGCAGCCTGCGACAGGGGCGTCATATTGAAGCTTTCTTT
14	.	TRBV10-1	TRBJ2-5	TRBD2	CASSDGAGQETQYF	TGCGCCAGCAGTGACGGAGCGGGGCAAGAGACCCAGTACTTC
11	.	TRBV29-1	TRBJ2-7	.	CSVRWPYEQYF	TGCAGCGTTCGTTGGCCCTACGAGCAGTACTTC
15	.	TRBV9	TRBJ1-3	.	CASSGVGGAGNTIYF	TGTGCCAGCAGCGGGGTTGGAGGCGCTGGAAACACCATATATTTT
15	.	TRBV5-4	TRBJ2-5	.	CASSLAGSGEETQYF	TGTGCCAGCAGCTTGGCCGGCTCAGGGGAAGAGACCCAGTACTTC
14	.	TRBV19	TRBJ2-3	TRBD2	CASSMAGETDTQYF	TGTGCCAGTAGTATGGCGGGAGAAACAGATACGCAGTATTTT
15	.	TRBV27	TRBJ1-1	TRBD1	CASSPGTGRYTEAFF	TGTGCCAGCAGTCCCGGGACAGGACGGTACACTGAAGCTTTCTTT
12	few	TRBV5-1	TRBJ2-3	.	CASSFVADTQYF	TGCGCCAGCAGCTTTGTCGCAGATACGCAGTATTTT
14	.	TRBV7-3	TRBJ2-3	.	CASSLSGKADTQYF	TGTGCCAGCAGCTTAAGCGGGAAAGCAGATACGCAGTATTTT
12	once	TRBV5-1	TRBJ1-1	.	CASSLRGTEAFF	TGCGCCAGCAGCTTGCGGGGCACTGAAGCTTTCTTT